The rows below give T cell receptor beta chains drawn from one sample of a study of shared clonotypes between healthy human individuals. Sequencing used immunoSEQ multiplex PCR; TCRdb keeps in-frame clones, though not all of them. The table includes fewer than 1.8 million clones, about 98.5% detected once. The specimen was naive CD4+ T cells sorted from blood. Receptors were obtained from a man aged 25-45 years in good health. Each CDR3 is given without its conserved first and last residue. Some rows mark clone size as missing; the rest say once, few, many or name a class of expanded clone.

v_call	clone_size	j_call	cdr3_aa
TRBV30	-	TRBJ2-5	AWSVSATQY
TRBV6-5	-	TRBJ2-1	ASSYSTGNNEQF
TRBV5-1	-	TRBJ2-7	ASSLLYGPYEQY
TRBV4-2	-	TRBJ2-2	ASSGARADTGELF
TRBV9	-	TRBJ1-2	ASSVEVSDNYGYT
TRBV5-1	once	TRBJ2-7	ASSLVAGGNYEQY
TRBV2	-	TRBJ2-1	ASSVSSWADRRDEQF
TRBV18	-	TRBJ1-2	ASSPGPEGYGYT
TRBV27	-	TRBJ1-5	ASSSTTDQPQH
TRBV6-5	-	TRBJ2-7	ASSSIYEQY
TRBV28	-	TRBJ2-7	ATNQGGAFSYEQY
TRBV2	-	TRBJ1-1	ASSELTGGRTTEAF
TRBV19	-	TRBJ2-3	ASSTQNRDTQY
TRBV2	-	TRBJ2-7	ASSELQTSFGFEQY
TRBV6-1	-	TRBJ2-1	ASRDSGGVEQF
TRBV12-2	-	TRBJ2-3	ASRPRTSGSTDTQY
TRBV15	-	TRBJ1-4	ATSIGINEKLF
TRBV7-7	-	TRBJ2-7	ASSPHSGRPSEQY
TRBV28	-	TRBJ1-3	ASNIQGSGNTIY
TRBV9	-	TRBJ1-1	ASSVGRVETEAF
TRBV4-2	-	TRBJ2-5	ASSQATPLSETQY
TRBV9	-	TRBJ2-2	ASSDGQNTGELF
TRBV4-1	-	TRBJ2-1	ASSLAGPSNEQF
TRBV7-2	-	TRBJ2-1	ASSPHMGGEQF
TRBV29-1	-	TRBJ1-2	SVGQPLGYGYT
TRBV19	-	TRBJ2-7	ASSMVWRGPKSYEQY
TRBV11-2	-	TRBJ2-2	ASSRSQYYSGGGELF
TRBV7-2	once	TRBJ2-1	ASSPANEQF
TRBV28	-	TRBJ1-1	ASRSSHNEAF
TRBV19	-	TRBJ1-5	ASSRGFQPQH
TRBV29-1	-	TRBJ2-7	SVLGQRKAAEQY
TRBV29-1	-	TRBJ2-1	SVVGGRGHVYNEQF
TRBV7-6	-	TRBJ2-7	ASSLEPQRGGQYSYEQY
TRBV23-1	-	TRBJ2-5	ASTLPAGETQETQY
TRBV7-2	-	TRBJ1-1	ASSHPNTEAF
TRBV15	-	TRBJ2-7	ATSRDPIVGPRGSEQY
TRBV29-1	-	TRBJ2-7	SVTSGDSYEQY
TRBV5-1	-	TRBJ1-2	ASSLVKGAGYGYT
TRBV21-1	-	TRBJ1-5	ASITPGGDSNQPQH
TRBV5-1	-	TRBJ2-1	ASSLPGTNYNEQF
TRBV6-5	-	TRBJ1-2	ASSYLRGVGSYT
TRBV15	-	TRBJ2-1	ATSREEAGLSYNEQF
TRBV5-1	-	TRBJ1-1	ASSRTGTENTEAF
TRBV7-3	-	TRBJ2-1	ASSSTGDDEQF
TRBV9	-	TRBJ2-7	ASSPTGDSYEQY
TRBV29-1	-	TRBJ2-4	SVGTSKNIQY
TRBV7-6	-	TRBJ2-5	ASSLDRGIWPQY
TRBV7-9	once	TRBJ2-3	ASSPQAAGTQY
TRBV19	-	TRBJ2-7	ASSKGQSYEQY
TRBV28	-	TRBJ2-2	ASTGGTGELF
TRBV14	-	TRBJ2-2	ASSPRDGLFLNTGELF
TRBV5-6	-	TRBJ2-1	ASSSGRRGPF
TRBV7-8	-	TRBJ2-5	ASSWGDYQETQY
TRBV9	-	TRBJ2-1	ASSVALGVTDNEQF
TRBV5-5	-	TRBJ1-4	ASRMDKRNEKLF
TRBV7-9	-	TRBJ1-4	ASSLAVAGGTEKLF
TRBV9	-	TRBJ2-3	ASSVDTNTDTQY
TRBV27	once	TRBJ1-4	ASSLGRFSTNEKLF
TRBV5-1	-	TRBJ2-3	ASSLSGSPTDTQY
TRBV5-1	-	TRBJ2-5	ASSLETLEETQY